What follows describes a single TCR beta chain. Its antigen remains undetermined. Within one base of it there is no much larger clone, and no base qualities were kept. Counted from cysteine to phenylalanine, this CDR3 has 16 amino acids. The retained sequence is limited to the CDR3, 48 bases, with the frame set at the first base. Via the germline V gene (reference sequence), CDR1 is SEHNR and CDR2 FQNEAQ. Germline trimming amounts to 3 bases on V and 5 bases on J, with 11 as the count of junction bases outside the gene matches. TCRbeta CDR3 regions were amplified from genomic DNA using the immunoSEQ Assay, a bias-controlled multiplex PCR. The source study handled its data this way. The number of nucleated cells in each sample was estimated by amplification of reference gene primers within the assay. To quantify the absolute abundance of each unique TCRbeta CDR3 rearrangement, sequence reads were collapsed and filtered. For each sample, productive Simpson clonality was calculated by taking the square root of Simpson's diversity index across productive rearrangements. This immuneACCESS table, as held by TCRdb, lists in-frame sequences with V and J called but not all clones. Of the missing ones, under half trace to an unresolved V gene in checked studies; the others have no known cause. That table gives V, J and clone size, and the DNA gave D and trimming. For this sample there are some 250,000 clones; approximately 85% appear just once. The ten largest clonotypes hold 12% of the sample.

The sample belongs to a study of blood T cell repertoires in COVID-19 (dated by TCRdb to the early 2020s). For the study in its entirety: Samples covering the acute and convalescent phases of COVID-19 were provided by collaborators in the United States, Italy and Spain. The prospective study material was composed of cDNA or gDNA derived from T cells, B-cell-depleted T cells, or PBMCs. Subjects who had been exposed to COVID-19, were actively infected with it, or had recovered from it provided the deeply sampled blood TCRbeta repertoires that made up the dataset. The repertoires were released in a freely available public database intended as a resource for research on the immune response to SARS-CoV-2. Samples came from the ongoing ImmuneRACE study (first 160 participants) plus 1,254 subjects from 6 global collaborators. The sample metadata nearly always contained a de-identified subject ID, COVID-19 status, age in years and sex. Where available, HLA class I and class II types were obtained from metadata supplied by the sample provider rather than from assay-based typing.

Results the study describes overall, beyond this receptor: Clinical and demographic metadata were provided uncurated, with the amount varying by source and participant.

Each collaborating institution followed its own protocols to collect whole blood in K2EDTA tubes. For TCRbeta analysis, collaborators shipped samples in one of three forms: frozen whole blood, isolated PBMCs, or DNA extracted from either of those sample types. Recombination connected TRBV7-9 to TRBJ2-3; TRBD2 matches 7 bases in the middle. Sequencing used peripheral blood. The TCR comes from a woman in her sixties with active or convalescent COVID-19. CDR3 reads: CASSLDGTTPGDTQYF. The DNA reads TGTGCCAGCAGCTTGGACGGGACTACCCCCGGAGATACGCAGTATTTT.